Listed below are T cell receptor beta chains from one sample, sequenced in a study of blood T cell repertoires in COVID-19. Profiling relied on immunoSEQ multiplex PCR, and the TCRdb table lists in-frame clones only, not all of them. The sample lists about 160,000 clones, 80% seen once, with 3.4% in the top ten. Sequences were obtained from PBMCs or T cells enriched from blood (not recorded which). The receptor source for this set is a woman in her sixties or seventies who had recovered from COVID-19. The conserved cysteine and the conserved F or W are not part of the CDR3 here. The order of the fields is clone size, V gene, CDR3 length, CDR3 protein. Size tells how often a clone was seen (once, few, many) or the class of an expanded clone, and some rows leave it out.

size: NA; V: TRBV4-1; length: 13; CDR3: ASSPGLRPGETQY
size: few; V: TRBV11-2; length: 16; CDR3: ASSLRAKGTGTGETQY
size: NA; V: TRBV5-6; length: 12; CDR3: ASTKRQGNYGYT
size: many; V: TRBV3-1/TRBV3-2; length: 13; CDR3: ASSLQGFPGNTIY
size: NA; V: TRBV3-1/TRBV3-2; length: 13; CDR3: ASSPFTGGTYEQY
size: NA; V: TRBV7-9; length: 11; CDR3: ASSPHQGTEAF
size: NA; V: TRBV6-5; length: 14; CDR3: ASSSRGRTGANVLT
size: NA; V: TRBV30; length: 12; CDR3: AWSRGTAPYEQY
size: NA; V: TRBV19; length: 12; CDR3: ASRQGGSGSPLH
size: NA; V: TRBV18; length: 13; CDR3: ASSPSSGSYNEQF